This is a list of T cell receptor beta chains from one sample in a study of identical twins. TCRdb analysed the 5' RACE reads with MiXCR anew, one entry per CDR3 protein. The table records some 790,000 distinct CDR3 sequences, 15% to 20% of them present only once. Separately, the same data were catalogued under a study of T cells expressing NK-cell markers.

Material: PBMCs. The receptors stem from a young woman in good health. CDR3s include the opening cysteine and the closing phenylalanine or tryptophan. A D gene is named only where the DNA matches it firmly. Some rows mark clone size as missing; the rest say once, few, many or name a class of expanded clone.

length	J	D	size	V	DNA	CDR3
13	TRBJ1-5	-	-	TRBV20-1	TGCAGTGCCTTAGGGGAACACAATCAGCCCCAGCATTTT	CSALGEHNQPQHF
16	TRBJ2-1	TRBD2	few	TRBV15	TGTGCCACCAGCAGAGAACCCGGGAGGGCCTACAATGAGCAGTTCTTC	CATSREPGRAYNEQFF
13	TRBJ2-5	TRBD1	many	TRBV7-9	TGTGCCACCAACAGGGGGCTTGGGGAGACCCAGTACTTC	CATNRGLGETQYF
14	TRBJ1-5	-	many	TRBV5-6	TGTGCCAGCAGCTTGGGGATGGGCAATCAGCCCCAGCATTTT	CASSLGMGNQPQHF
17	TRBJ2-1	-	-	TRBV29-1	TGCAGCGTTTTCTTTGCGGGGGGACAGGTATTATACAATGAGCAGTTCTTC	CSVFFAGGQVLYNEQFF
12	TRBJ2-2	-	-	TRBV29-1	TGCAGCGTGACTCCGGGCACCGGGGAGCTGTTTTTT	CSVTPGTGELFF
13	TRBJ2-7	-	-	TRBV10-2	TGCGCCAGCCAGAGCGGGTATTCCTACGAGCAGTACTTC	CASQSGYSYEQYF
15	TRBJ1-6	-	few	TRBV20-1	TGCAGTGCTAGAGCTGGAAGTTCCGGCAATTCACCCCTCCACTTT	CSARAGSSGNSPLHF
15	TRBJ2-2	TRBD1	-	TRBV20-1	TGCAGTGCTTTAGGACAGGGGGGACGGACCGGGGAGCTGTTTTTT	CSALGQGGRTGELFF
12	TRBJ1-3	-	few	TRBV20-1	TGCAGTGCTAGACCTGGTGGAAACACCATATATTTT	CSARPGGNTIYF
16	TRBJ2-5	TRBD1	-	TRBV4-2	TGTGCCAGCAGCCAGGTCGGACAGGGATACCAAGAGACCCAGTACTTC	CASSQVGQGYQETQYF
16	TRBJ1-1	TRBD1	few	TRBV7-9	TGTGCCAGCAGCCCCCCGGGACAGAGTTTGAACACTGAAGCTTTCTTT	CASSPPGQSLNTEAFF
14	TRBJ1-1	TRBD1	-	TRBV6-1	TGTGCCAGCGTCCGGGACAGGGCGGGGACTGAAGCTTTCTTT	CASVRDRAGTEAFF
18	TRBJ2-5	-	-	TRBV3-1	TGTACCAGCAGTTTTGGGGGCCGGTCTTCAGGGGGGGAAGAGACCCAGTACTTC	CTSSFGGRSSGGEETQYF
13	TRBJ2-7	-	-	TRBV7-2	TGTGCCAGCAGCCACCCGGGGGGCAACGAGCAGTACTTC	CASSHPGGNEQYF
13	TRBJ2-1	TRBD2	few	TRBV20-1	TGCAGTGCTAGTGGACTAGGTCGGGATGAGCAGTTCTTC	CSASGLGRDEQFF
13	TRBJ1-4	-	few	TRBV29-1	TGCAGCGTGGAACAGGGATCTCGAGAAAAACTGTTTTTT	CSVEQGSREKLFF
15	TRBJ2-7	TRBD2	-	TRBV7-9	TGTGCCAGCAGCTGGGTGTGGACTAGCGTCTACGAGCAGTACTTC	CASSWVWTSVYEQYF
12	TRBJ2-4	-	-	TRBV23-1	TGCGCCAGTGGTGGGCCCAAAAACATTCAGTACTTC	CASGGPKNIQYF
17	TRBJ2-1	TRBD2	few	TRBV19	TGTGCCAGTAGTATAGATCGCGTGGGAGCGGGATACAATGAGCAGTTCTTC	CASSIDRVGAGYNEQFF
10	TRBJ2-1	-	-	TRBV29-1	TGCAGCGGTTCAATCAATGAGCAGTTCTTC	CSGSINEQFF
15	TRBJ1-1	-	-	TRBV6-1	TGTGCCAGCAGTCCGGGCCGGACGTTGTGGACTGAAGCTTTCTTT	CASSPGRTLWTEAFF
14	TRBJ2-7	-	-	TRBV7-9	TGTGCCAGCAGCCATAGGAAGAGCTCCTACGAGCAGTACTTC	CASSHRKSSYEQYF
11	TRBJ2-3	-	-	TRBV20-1	TGCAGTGCTAGCGGCAGTGGTACGCAGTATTTT	CSASGSGTQYF
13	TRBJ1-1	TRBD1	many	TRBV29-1	TGCAGCGTTGCCTGGACAGGGAACACTGAAGCTTTCTTT	CSVAWTGNTEAFF
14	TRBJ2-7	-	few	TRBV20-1	TGCAGTGCTCGGGCGGGGGCCAGGTCCTACGAGCAGTACTTC	CSARAGARSYEQYF
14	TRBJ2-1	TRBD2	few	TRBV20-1	TGCAGTGCAAAACTAGCGGGGGTGCGAAATGAGCAGTTCTTC	CSAKLAGVRNEQFF
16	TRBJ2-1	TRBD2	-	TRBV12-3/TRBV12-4	TGTGCCAGCAGTTTTCCGCCCCCGGGGGGAGGGAATGAGCAGTTCTTC	CASSFPPPGGGNEQFF
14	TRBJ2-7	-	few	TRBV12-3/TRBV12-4	TGTGCCAGCAGGAAGACAGGTTCCTCGGACGAGCAGTACTTC	CASRKTGSSDEQYF
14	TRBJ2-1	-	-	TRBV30	TGTGCCTGGAGTGCCCTGGGATTTATCGATGAGCAGTTCTTC	CAWSALGFIDEQFF
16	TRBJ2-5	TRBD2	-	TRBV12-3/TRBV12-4	TGTGCCAGCAGTTTAGGACTAGCGGGGGGTATTGAGACCCAGTACTTC	CASSLGLAGGIETQYF
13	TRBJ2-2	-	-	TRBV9	TGTGCCAGCAGCCCGTCGGGGTACGGGGAGCTGTTTTTT	CASSPSGYGELFF
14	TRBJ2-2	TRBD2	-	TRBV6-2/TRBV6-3	TGTGCCAGCAGCTGGAGCGGGGGGATCGGGGAGCTGTTTTTT	CASSWSGGIGELFF
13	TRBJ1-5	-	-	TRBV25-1	TGTGCCAGCAGTGGTGGGAGGAATCAGCCCCAGCATTTT	CASSGGRNQPQHF
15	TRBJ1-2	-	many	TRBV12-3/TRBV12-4	TGTGCCAGCAGTTTCAGACACGAAGAAGGCTATGGCTACACCTTC	CASSFRHEEGYGYTF
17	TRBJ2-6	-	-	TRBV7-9	TGTGCCAGCAGACAAAAAGGGGGGGATGCAGGGGCCAACGTCCTGACTTTC	CASRQKGGDAGANVLTF
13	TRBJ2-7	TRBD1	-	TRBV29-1	TGCAGCGCCTTACAGGGGGATCGGAACGAGCAGTACTTC	CSALQGDRNEQYF
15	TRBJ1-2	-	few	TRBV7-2	TGTGCCAGCAGCCCACCCACGCCAGGTCACAATGGCTACACCTTC	CASSPPTPGHNGYTF
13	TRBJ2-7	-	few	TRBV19	TGTGCCAGTAGTATACAGGCGGACTACGAGCAGTACTTC	CASSIQADYEQYF
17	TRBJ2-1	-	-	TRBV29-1	TGCAGCGTTGGAGGGCTATCCGGACCCGTCGAAAACAATGAGCAGTTCTTC	CSVGGLSGPVENNEQFF
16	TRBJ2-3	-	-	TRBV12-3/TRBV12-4	TGTGCCAGCAGGCACTGGCGGCAGGGTCCCACAGATACGCAGTATTTT	CASRHWRQGPTDTQYF
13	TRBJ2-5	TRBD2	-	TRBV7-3	TGTGCCAGCAGCTTAACTAGCGGGGGGTTCCAGTACTTC	CASSLTSGGFQYF
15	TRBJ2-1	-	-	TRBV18	TGTGCCAGCTCACGAGATTTGTTCTCCTACAATGAGCAGTTCTTC	CASSRDLFSYNEQFF
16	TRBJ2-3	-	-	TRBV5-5	TGTGCCAGCAGCGGCCCCGGGACAAGAAGCACAGATACGCAGTATTTT	CASSGPGTRSTDTQYF